The clone carrying this T cell receptor (beta chain) has just a few counts. The data derive from a study of cytomegalovirus exposure and HLA in healthy donors. For the study at large: In a later analysis, the approximately 110 validation repertoires were reported to have used the same platform as the 600 to 700 first-cohort repertoires.

Only in-frame clones appear in the TCRdb table, and some are missing; sequencing was by immunoSEQ multiplex PCR. The sample includes over 70,000 clones, 90% to 95% of them seen just once. The CDR3 is made up of 16 amino acids. Germline trimming cut 5 bases from V and 2 bases from J; bases unmatched to any gene: 9. Germline values: CDR1 KGHSH, CDR2 LQKENI. This sequence joins TRBV18 and TRBJ2-1; TRBD1 agrees at 7 bases. The sequenced material came from PBMCs. This TCR was sampled from a woman between 18 and 30 years old in good health and CMV-seronegative. Here the CDR3 reads CASSIGQDRAYNEQFF. The CDR3, as DNA: TGTGCCAGCTCAATAGGACAGGATCGGGCCTACAATGAGCAGTTCTTC.